A single sample is the source of the 29 T cell receptor beta chains below, sequenced in a study of control samples from healthy donors and cancer patients. Here immunoSEQ multiplex PCR was the method, and the copy in TCRdb shows in-frame clones only, minus some. In the table there are roughly 88,000 clones, approximately 95% of which are singletons. Material for sequencing was blood. The source is a man aged 18 to 29 in good health.

The chain carries TRBV27 and TRBJ1-2; no clear D gene. V was cut by 1 base and J by 0 bases, with 9 bases left in between. CDR3 size: 15 residues. Germline CDR1 MNHEY, CDR2 SMNVEV (reference sequence). CDR3 region: CASSLWAEPNYGYTF. The CDR3, as DNA: TGTGCCAGCAGTTTATGGGCAGAACCTAACTATGGCTACACCTTC.

This chain connects TRBV5-6 to TRBJ2-7; D is ambiguous. Germline CDR1 and CDR2: SGHDT and YYEEEE. The V end was cut by 0 bases, the J end by 6 bases, with 10 bases between. CDR3 length: 13 residues. CDR3 amino acids: CASSLAGSVEQYF. The CDR3 DNA is TGTGCCAGCAGCTTGGCCGGATCCGTCGAGCAGTACTTC.

V and J are TRBV6-4 and TRBJ1-2, with a possible D match to TRBD1 (5 bases). V was clipped by 4 bases and J by 8 bases, with 11 bases between them. The CDR3 contains 12 residues. The V gene's germline CDR1 is MRHNA and CDR2 SNTAGT. The DNA of the CDR3 is TGTGCCAGCAGTGGGGACGGCGGGGGCTACACCTTC. Translating gives CASSGDGGGYTF.

This chain joins TRBV4-2 and TRBJ1-3, with D hard to call. Germline CDR1 and CDR2: LGHNA and YNFKEQ. Trimming stripped 4 bases from V and 4 bases from J, with 11 bases between. The CDR3 runs 14 residues. CDR3 nucleotides: TGTGCCAGCAGCCCAGAAATGGGAGGAAACACCATATATTTT. Translated, it gives CASSPEMGGNTIYF.

The chain links TRBV5-4 to TRBJ2-7; TRBD1 agrees at 11 bases. In germline, CDR1 is SGHNT, CDR2 YYREEE (reference sequence). Trimming at V came to 4 bases and at J to 6 bases, leaving 6 bases not matched to a gene. The CDR3 has 14 residues. The CDR3 region is CASSDGTGGSEQYF. CDR3 coding DNA: TGTGCCAGCAGCGACGGGACAGGGGGGTCCGAGCAGTACTTC.

A single count supports this clone. The chain recombines TRBV19 with TRBJ2-7; weak D call: TRBD1 (6 bases). Germline-derived CDR1 and CDR2 are LNHDA and SQIVND (reference sequence). Trimming removed 7 bases from V and 7 bases from J, with 29 bases in between. This CDR3 has 17 amino acids. The CDR3 region has the DNA TGTGCCAGTACCCTCTATGGGGGACAACTGACGACGCAGGAGCAGTACTTC. Amino acid sequence: CASTLYGGQLTTQEQYF.

J is TRBJ1-1 and V is TRBV27, with D hard to call. The CDR3 covers 13 residues. Deletions cut 3 bases from V and 1 base from J, with 6 bases between. The germline CDR1 and CDR2 sequences are MNHEY and SMNVEV (reference sequence). The CDR3 region has the DNA TGTGCCAGCAGTTTTGAGCCGAACACTGAAGCTTTCTTT. This gives the protein CASSFEPNTEAFF.

The chain uses TRBV6-5 and TRBJ1-6; possibly TRBD1 for D (5 bases). V lost 6 bases to trimming and J lost 5 bases, with 14 bases between them. Germline V CDR1 and CDR2: MNHEY, SVGAGI. The CDR3 loop spans 15 amino acids. This CDR3 reads CASRQGLGNNSPLHF. In DNA form, the CDR3 reads TGTGCCAGCAGGCAGGGCCTGGGGAATAATTCACCCCTCCACTTT.

The chain joins TRBV7-2 to TRBJ2-1, with 10 bases lining up with TRBD1. With 5 bases clipped from V and 9 bases from J, the junction kept 13 bases outside the gene matches. Germline V gene lookup returns CDR1 SGHTA and CDR2 FQGNSA. The CDR3 loop spans 16 amino acids. The CDR3 nucleotides read TGTGCCAGCAGCAGCTATAGCGGGACAGGGGTCGGTGAGCAGTTCTTC. Translated, it gives CASSSYSGTGVGEQFF.

The V gene is TRBV4-3, the J gene TRBJ1-3; tentatively, D is TRBD1 (5 bases). The germline V gene encodes CDR1 LGHNA and CDR2 YSLEER. V dropped 0 bases and J dropped 3 bases, with 9 bases sitting between them. This CDR3 is built from 15 residues. Written as DNA, the CDR3 is TGCGCCAGCAGCCAAGATCCAAGGGGTGGAAACACCATATATTTT. Translated, it gives CASSQDPRGGNTIYF.

In regard to this clone: Compared with germline, one end of the junction differs, possibly owing to a read error. This chain uses TRBV7-7 with TRBJ2-7, with D tentatively TRBD1 (5 bases). The CDR3 runs to 15 residues. Germline V gene lookup returns CDR1 SSHAT and CDR2 FNYEAQ (reference sequence). The CDR3 loop reads CASSLEPQGLGEQYF. The CDR3 nucleotides read TGTGCTAGCAGCTTAGAGCCTCAGGGCCTGGGCGAGCAGTACTTC.

The V call is TRBV7-9, the J call TRBJ2-7; D possibly matches TRBD1 or TRBD2 (6 bases each). V lost 3 bases and J lost 4, with 19 bases in between. This CDR3 is built from 16 residues. CDR1 and CDR2 from the germline V gene are SEHNR and FQNEAQ (reference sequence). The CDR3 region is CASSFGGLRFSYEQYF. In nucleotides, the CDR3 is TGTGCCAGCAGCTTCGGGGGCCTTCGATTCTCATACGAGCAGTACTTC. Variable domain in full (rest from reference TRBV7-9 and TRBJ2-7): DTGVSQNPRHKITKRGQNVTFRCDPISEHNRLYWYRQTLGQGPEFLTYFQNEAQLEKSRLLSDRFSAERPKGSFSTLEIQRTEQGDSAMYLCASSFGGLRFSYEQYFGPGTRLTVT.

V and J are TRBV11-2 and TRBJ1-2, with a possible D match to TRBD1 (5 bases). The length of the CDR3 is 15 residues. Germline-derived CDR1 and CDR2 are SGHAT and FQNNGV. The V and J ends lost 5 bases and 0 bases respectively, with 13 bases between them. This CDR3 is CASSPRDPANYGYTF. The DNA for the CDR3 is TGTGCCAGCAGCCCCCGGGACCCAGCTAACTATGGCTACACCTTC.

The chain combines TRBV5-1 with TRBJ1-4; TRBD1 matches 8 bases. Germline V gene sequence: CDR1 SGHRS, CDR2 YFSETQ. Trimming cost V 3 bases and J 3 bases; bases outside gene matches: 1. The length of the CDR3 is 14 residues. CDR3 DNA sequence: TGCGCCAGCAGCTCGGGACAGGCTAATGAAAAACTGTTTTTT. This translates into CASSSGQANEKLFF.

CDR3 in DNA: TGTGCCAGCAGTTCCTCGGGGGGGCCTAACGGACCACAGCATTTT. Its protein product is CASSSSGGPNGPQHF. V is TRBV6-5 and J is TRBJ1-5, with TRBD1 as a possible D gene (6 bases). The CDR3 totals 15 residues. The germline CDR1 and CDR2 sequences are MNHEY and SVGAGI. V shed 4 bases and J shed 13 bases, with 23 bases lying between them.

This chain's CDR3 is CASSLEGTVNTEAFF. The CDR3 nucleotides are TGTGCCAGCAGCTTAGAAGGGACGGTGAACACTGAAGCTTTCTTT. The chain is built from TRBV7-3 and TRBJ1-1; a possible D gene is TRBD1 (5 bases). The V and J ends lost 2 bases and 0 bases respectively, with 10 bases between them. Per germline, CDR1 SGHTA and CDR2 FQGTGA. This CDR3 region has 15 residues.

The chain couples TRBV2 to TRBJ1-1; 9 bases align to TRBD1. Germline V gene sequence: CDR1 SNHLY, CDR2 FYNNEI. Trimming took 6 bases from V and 1 from J; bases not matched to a gene: 9. This CDR3 is built from 16 residues. The CDR3 DNA reads as TGTGCCAGCAGAGGGACAGGGATCTCGGGGAACACTGAAGCTTTCTTT. It specifies CASRGTGISGNTEAFF.

The chain couples TRBV7-5 to TRBJ2-7; the D call TRBD1 from the table was never checked on the DNA. TRBV7-5 is termed a pseudogene. The CDR3 extends over 14 amino acids. In nucleotides, the CDR3 is TGTGCCAGAAGCTTAGCCAGGGCTACCCACGAGCAGTACTTC. Protein product: CARSLARATHEQYF.

This chain uses TRBV6-6 with TRBJ1-4; unclear D gene. Germline V gene sequence: CDR1 MNHNY, CDR2 SVGAGI (reference sequence). This CDR3 region has 16 residues. Trimming cost V 5 bases and J 2 bases, with 15 bases left between them. CDR3 protein: CASSMNRPATNEKLFF. The CDR3, as DNA: TGTGCCAGCAGTATGAACCGACCCGCCACTAATGAAAAACTGTTTTTT.

This clone was recorded only once. The chain joins TRBV24-1 to TRBJ1-1; 7 bases are a match to TRBD1. V shed 3 bases, J shed 1 base, and the junction held 16 bases outside the gene matches. This CDR3 has 19 residues. The germline CDR1 and CDR2 sequences are KGHDR and SFDVKD. CDR3 loop: CATSDTTGEITLRNTEAFF. Written as DNA, the CDR3 is TGTGCCACCAGTGATACCACAGGGGAGATAACGCTACGGAACACTGAAGCTTTCTTT.

The gene calls are TRBV5-1 and TRBJ2-3; 8 bases map to TRBD2. The length of the CDR3 is 18 residues. J was trimmed by 1 base and V by 7 bases; bases with no gene match: 17. CDR1 is SGHRS, CDR2 YFSETQ, per germline. As DNA, the CDR3 is TGCGCCAGCGCCCCCACTAGCGGAGTAATCGTTGGCACAGATACGCAGTATTTT. It specifies CASAPTSGVIVGTDTQYF. The whole variable domain, filled in from reference TRBV5-1 and TRBJ2-3, reads KAGVTQTPRYLIKTRGQQVTLSCSPISGHRSVSWYQQTPGQGLQFLFEYFSETQRNKGNFPGRFSGRQFSNSRSEMNVSTLELGDSALYLCASAPTSGVIVGTDTQYFGPGTRLTVL.

The chain combines TRBV7-9 with TRBJ1-1; D uncertain. The CDR3 spans 12 residues. V was trimmed by 4 bases and J by 11 bases, leaving 14 bases between them. CDR1 SEHNR and CDR2 FQNEAQ come from the germline V gene (reference sequence). CDR3 sequence: CASSSGRDGAFF. The CDR3 DNA reads as TGTGCCAGCAGCTCCGGACGGGATGGGGCTTTCTTT.

The chain uses TRBV10-3 and TRBJ2-5, with D perhaps matching TRBD2 (6 bases). Trimming pared 5 bases from V and 5 bases from J, leaving 15 bases between. The CDR3 length is 14 residues. The V gene's germline CDR1 is ENHRY and CDR2 SYGVKD. The CDR3 DNA follows: TGTGCCATCAGTTCGACGGGGGTGACGGAGACCCAGTACTTC. Its protein product is CAISSTGVTETQYF.

The chain couples TRBV19 to TRBJ2-7; 8 bases line up with TRBD1. CDR3 size: 15 residues. V shed 4 bases and J 6 bases; nucleotides not matched to a gene: 11. Germline CDR1 reads LNHDA; CDR2 reads SQIVND (reference sequence). CDR3 DNA: TGTGCCAGTAGTACCCCCGGACAGGGATGGGGCGAGCAGTACTTC. Its protein product is CASSTPGQGWGEQYF.

The rearrangement joins TRBV7-6 to TRBJ2-7; 10 nucleotides agree with TRBD2. V was pared by 1 base and J by 3 bases, with 3 bases of the junction left unmatched. The V gene's germline CDR1 is SGHVS and CDR2 FNYEAQ. CDR3 size: 15 residues. The CDR3 bases are TGTGCCAGCAGCTTAGTAGCGGGGGGCATCTACGAGCAGTACTTC. It yields the protein CASSLVAGGIYEQYF.

V gene TRBV7-2 combines with J gene TRBJ2-7, with D uncertain. Deletions cut 2 bases from V and 6 bases from J, with 8 bases between. CDR1 and CDR2 from the germline V gene are SGHTA and FQGNSA. There are 12 residues in the CDR3. CDR3 amino acids: CASSLNNGEQYF. CDR3 in DNA: TGTGCCAGCAGCTTAAATAACGGCGAGCAGTACTTC.

CDR3 in DNA: TGTGCCTGGAGTGGACAGGGCCTCTATAATTCACCCCTCCACTTT. This translates into CAWSGQGLYNSPLHF. This rearrangement joins TRBV30 to TRBJ1-6, with 7 bases lining up with TRBD1. This CDR3 region has 15 residues. Germline V gives CDR1 GTSNPN, CDR2 SVGIG (reference sequence). Trimming at V came to 1 base and at J to 3 bases, leaving 3 bases not matched to a gene. The complete variable domain, with remaining parts taken from reference TRBV30 and TRBJ1-6, reads SQTIHQWPATLVQPVGSPLSLECTVEGTSNPNLYWYRQAAGRGLQLLFYSVGIGQISSEVPQNLSASRPQDRQFILSSKKLLLSDSGFYLCAWSGQGLYNSPLHFGNGTRLTVT.

The V call is TRBV27, the J call TRBJ1-5; 9 nucleotides match TRBD1. CDR1 is MNHEY and CDR2 is SMNVEV in the germline V gene (reference sequence). The CDR3 consists of 16 residues. Trimming cost V 0 bases and J 6 bases; bases outside gene matches: 6. Written as DNA, the CDR3 is TGTGCCAGCAGTTTATCTTACAGGGGGCGAGCTCAGCCCCAGCATTTT. Residues: CASSLSYRGRAQPQHF.

The chain carries TRBV30 and TRBJ1-1; D remains unclear. The CDR3 is 12 residues long. Trimming left V 0 bases short and J 3 bases short, with 5 bases between. Germline V CDR1 and CDR2: GTSNPN, SVGIG (reference sequence). CDR3 sequence: CAWSVGYTEAFF. The CDR3, as DNA: TGTGCCTGGAGTGTAGGGTACACTGAAGCTTTCTTT. The complete variable domain, with remaining parts taken from reference TRBV30 and TRBJ1-1, reads SQTIHQWPATLVQPVGSPLSLECTVEGTSNPNLYWYRQAAGRGLQLLFYSVGIGQISSEVPQNLSASRPQDRQFILSSKKLLLSDSGFYLCAWSVGYTEAFFGQGTRLTVV.